This T cell receptor beta chain derives from a study of shared clonotypes between healthy human individuals. Study-wide background: Samples came from two female and three male donors aged 18 to 49.

Trimming removed 5 bases from V and 2 bases from J, with 10 bases in between. This CDR3 region has 13 residues. From germline, CDR1 is SGHNT and CDR2 YYREEE (reference sequence). To note about this clone: The antigen is unknown.

Study-wide findings and caveats: Generally, estimated richness proved larger in naive subsets than it did in memory subsets.

Here immunoSEQ multiplex PCR was the method, and the copy in TCRdb shows in-frame clones only, minus some. The top ten clones hold approximately 0.35% of a sample with some 2,500,000 clones, 80% to 95% of them seen once. A CD45RA-negative memory subset and a CD45RA+ naive subset were separated from the CD4+ cells. The sample taken for sequencing was naive CD4+ T cells from PBMCs. Subset: CD45RA+ positively selected. This TCR was recovered from a young man in good health. Some clones in this sample may be carry-over from other donors' samples. The V gene is TRBV5-4, the J gene TRBJ1-1; the D gene is possibly TRBD1 (5 bases). The CDR3, as DNA: TGTGCCAGCAGTGGGGGGGGAAACACTGAAGCTTTCTTT. This codes for CASSGGGNTEAFF.